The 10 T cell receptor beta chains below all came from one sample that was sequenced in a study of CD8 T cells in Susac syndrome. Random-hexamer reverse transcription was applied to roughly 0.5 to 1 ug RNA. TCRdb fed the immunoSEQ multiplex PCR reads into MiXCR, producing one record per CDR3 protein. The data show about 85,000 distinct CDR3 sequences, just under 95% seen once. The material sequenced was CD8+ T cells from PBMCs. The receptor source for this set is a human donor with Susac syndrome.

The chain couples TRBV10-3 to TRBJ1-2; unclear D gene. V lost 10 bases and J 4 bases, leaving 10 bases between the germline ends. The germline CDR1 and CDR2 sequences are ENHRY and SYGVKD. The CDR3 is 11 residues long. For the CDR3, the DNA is TGTGCCACAGAGACCGGCTATGGCTACACCTTC. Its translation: CATETGYGYTF.

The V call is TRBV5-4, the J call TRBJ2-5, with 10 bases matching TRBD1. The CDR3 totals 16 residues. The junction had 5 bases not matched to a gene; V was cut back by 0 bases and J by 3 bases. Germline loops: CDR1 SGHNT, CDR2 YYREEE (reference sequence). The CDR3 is CASSLGQGASEETQYF. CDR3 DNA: TGTGCCAGCAGCTTGGGACAGGGGGCGAGTGAAGAGACCCAGTACTTC.

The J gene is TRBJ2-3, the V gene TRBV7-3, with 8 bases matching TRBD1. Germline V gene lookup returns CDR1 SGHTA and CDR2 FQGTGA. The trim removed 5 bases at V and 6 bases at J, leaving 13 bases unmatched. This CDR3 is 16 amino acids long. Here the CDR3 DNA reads TGTGCCAGCAGCACAACCCAGGGGGCGCCGGGGGATACGCAGTATTTT. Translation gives CASSTTQGAPGDTQYF.

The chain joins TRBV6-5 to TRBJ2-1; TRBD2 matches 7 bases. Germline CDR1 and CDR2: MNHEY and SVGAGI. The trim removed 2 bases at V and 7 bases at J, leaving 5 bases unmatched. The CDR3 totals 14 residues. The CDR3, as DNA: TGTGCCAGCAGTTACGCGGGAGAGGGGAATGAGCAGTTCTTC. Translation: CASSYAGEGNEQFF.

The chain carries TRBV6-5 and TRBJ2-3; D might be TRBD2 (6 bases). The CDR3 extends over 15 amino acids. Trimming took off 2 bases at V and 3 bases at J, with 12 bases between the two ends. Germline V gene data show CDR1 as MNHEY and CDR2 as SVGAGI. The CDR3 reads CASSYRGTLTDTQYF. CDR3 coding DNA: TGTGCCAGCAGTTACCGTGGGACTCTAACAGATACGCAGTATTTT.

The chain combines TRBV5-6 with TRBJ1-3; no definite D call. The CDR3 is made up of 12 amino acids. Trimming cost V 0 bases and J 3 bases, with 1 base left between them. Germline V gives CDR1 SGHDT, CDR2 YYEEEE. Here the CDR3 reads CASSLGGNTIYF. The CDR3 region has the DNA TGTGCCAGCAGCTTGGGTGGAAACACCATATATTTT.

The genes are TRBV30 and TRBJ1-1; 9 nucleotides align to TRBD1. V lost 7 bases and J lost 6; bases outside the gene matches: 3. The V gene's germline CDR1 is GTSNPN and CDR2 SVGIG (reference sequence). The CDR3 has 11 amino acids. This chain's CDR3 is CALDRGPEAFF. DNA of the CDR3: TGTGCCTTGGACAGGGGCCCTGAAGCTTTCTTT. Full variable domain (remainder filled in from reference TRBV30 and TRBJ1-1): SQTIHQWPATLVQPVGSPLSLECTVEGTSNPNLYWYRQAAGRGLQLLFYSVGIGQISSEVPQNLSASRPQDRQFILSSKKLLLSDSGFYLCALDRGPEAFFGQGTRLTVV.

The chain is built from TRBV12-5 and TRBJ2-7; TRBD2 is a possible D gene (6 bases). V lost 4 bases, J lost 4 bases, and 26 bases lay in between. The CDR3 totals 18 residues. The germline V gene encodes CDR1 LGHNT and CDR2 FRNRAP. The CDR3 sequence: CASGSDHPTSLAFYEQYF. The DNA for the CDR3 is TGTGCTAGTGGTTCCGACCACCCGACATCGCTAGCGTTTTACGAGCAGTACTTC.

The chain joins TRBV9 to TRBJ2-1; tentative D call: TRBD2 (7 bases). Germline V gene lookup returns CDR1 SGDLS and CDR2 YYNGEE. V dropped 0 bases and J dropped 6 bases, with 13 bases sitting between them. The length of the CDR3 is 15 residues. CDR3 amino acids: CASSVGGASGNEQFF. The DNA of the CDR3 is TGTGCCAGCAGCGTAGGGGGGGCTAGCGGCAATGAGCAGTTCTTC.

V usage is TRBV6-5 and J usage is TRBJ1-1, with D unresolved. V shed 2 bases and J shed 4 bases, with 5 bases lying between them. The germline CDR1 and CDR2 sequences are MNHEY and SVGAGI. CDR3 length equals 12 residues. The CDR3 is CASSYAGTEAFF. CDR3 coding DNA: TGTGCCAGCAGTTACGCCGGCACTGAAGCTTTCTTT.